The next 31 T cell receptor beta chains were all read from a single sample in a study of T-cell memory formation after mild COVID-19. TCRdb recomputed calls from the 5' RACE reads with MiXCR, one row per CDR3 protein. The table shows fewer than 500,000 distinct CDR3 sequences, with approximately 25% occurring only once. The sequenced material came from PBMCs or a T cell subset sorted from them (not recorded which). The receptors here all came from an adult woman who had mild COVID-19 (a few samples of this study predate the infection). Cell type and time point are not known.

The rearrangement joins TRBV5-1 to TRBJ2-7; D possibly corresponds to TRBD1 (5 bases). Looked up from germline, CDR1 is SGHRS and CDR2 is YFSETQ. This CDR3 spans 14 amino acids. The V gene lost 1 base and the J gene lost 3 bases, with 11 bases spanning the gap. The CDR3 sequence: CASSLTGSLYEQYF. Here the CDR3 DNA reads TGCGCCAGCAGCTTGACAGGATCCCTCTACGAGCAGTACTTC.

For the CDR3, the DNA is TGCAGCGTTGAAGATTATGCCAGTTCGGGAGGAAACACCATATATTTT. Translating it yields CSVEDYASSGGNTIYF. V is TRBV29-1 and J is TRBJ1-3; D call uncertain. Between the trimmed V and J ends, which lost 0 bases and 4 bases, there was a span of 16 bases. CDR1 and CDR2 (germline): SQVTM, ANQGSEA. The CDR3 runs to 16 residues.

This clonotype was detected once. This chain links TRBV6-1 with TRBJ1-2; D gene uncertain. Germline V gene lookup returns CDR1 MNHNS and CDR2 SASEGT. This CDR3 spans 13 amino acids. V gave up 2 bases and J gave up 2 bases, with 6 bases separating them. The CDR3 nucleotides read TGTGCCAGCAGTGAAAATCTGAACTATGGCTACACCTTC. This encodes CASSENLNYGYTF.

The chain carries TRBV6-6 and TRBJ1-2; perhaps TRBD1 as D (6 bases). Between the trimmed V and J ends, which lost 2 bases and 6 bases, there was a span of 10 bases. The CDR3 has 13 residues. Germline CDR1 is MNHNY and CDR2 is SVGAGI (reference sequence). The CDR3 DNA is TGTGCCAGCAGTTACCGGACAGCTAATGGCTACACCTTC. It yields the protein CASSYRTANGYTF.

This clonotype was counted a few times. The chain carries TRBV5-5 and TRBJ1-1; tentative D call: TRBD1 (5 bases). Trimming cost V 0 bases and J 6 bases, with 12 bases left between them. The CDR3 spans 14 residues. Germline loops: CDR1 SGHKS, CDR2 YYEKEE (reference sequence). Here the CDR3 reads CASSLEGPSAEAFF. The CDR3 coding sequence is TGTGCCAGCAGCTTGGAGGGGCCCAGCGCTGAAGCTTTCTTT.

This clonotype has just a few counts. The chain has TRBV20-1 and TRBJ1-4, with D maybe TRBD1 (5 bases). The CDR3 runs to 13 residues. Germline assignment: CDR1 DFQATT and CDR2 SNEGSKA (reference sequence). Trimming removed 6 bases at V and 8 bases at J, with 16 bases between. The CDR3 protein is CSAKTETKEKLFF. In DNA, the CDR3 is TGCAGTGCAAAGACAGAGACGAAGGAAAAACTGTTTTTT.

The V and J genes are TRBV29-1 and TRBJ1-2; 9 nucleotides agree with TRBD1. Germline-derived CDR1 and CDR2 are SQVTM and ANQGSEA. The length of the CDR3 is 13 residues. The V segment lost 6 bases and the J segment 4 bases; nucleotides outside the gene matches: 6. CDR3 DNA: TGCAGCGTAACAGGGGGCCTCTCCTATGGCTACACCTTC. Its translation is CSVTGGLSYGYTF. The variable domain in full, completed from reference TRBV29-1 and TRBJ1-2, reads SAVISQKPSRDICQRGTSLTIQCQVDSQVTMMFWYRQQPGQSLTLIATANQGSEATYESGFVIDKFPISRPNLTFSTLTVSNMSPEDSSIYLCSVTGGLSYGYTFGSGTRLTVV.

The V call is TRBV12-3 or TRBV12-4, the J call TRBJ1-1, with no clear D. Between the trimmed V and J ends, which lost 8 bases and 7 bases, there was a span of 11 bases. The CDR3 totals 11 residues. The CDR3 DNA is TGTGCCAGCGGGGTGGCAGGTGAAGCTTTCTTT. Protein product: CASGVAGEAFF.

The gene calls are TRBV7-6 and TRBJ1-3, with 9 bases lining up with TRBD1. The CDR3 runs to 18 residues. Germline CDR1 SGHVS, CDR2 FNYEAQ. The V segment lost 5 bases and the J segment 0 bases; nucleotides outside the gene matches: 11. CDR3 DNA sequence: TGTGCCAGCAGCCTCTTGGACAGGGGCGTTTTCTCTGGAAACACCATATATTTT. Translating gives CASSLLDRGVFSGNTIYF.

This chain uses TRBV12-3 or TRBV12-4 with TRBJ2-2; TRBD1 matches at 7 bases. The V gene end was trimmed by 3 bases and the J gene end by 3 bases; junction bases not matched to a gene: 7. The CDR3 has 16 amino acids. The CDR3 is CASSFTGTAHTGELFF. In DNA, the CDR3 is TGTGCCAGCAGTTTTACCGGGACAGCTCACACCGGGGAGCTGTTTTTT.

Only a few counts were recorded for this clonotype. The rearrangement uses TRBV7-9 and TRBJ1-2; a possible D gene is TRBD1 (6 bases). Trimming shortened V by 2 bases and J by 7 bases, and 26 bases separated the two germline ends. Germline V lookup: CDR1 SEHNR, CDR2 FQNEAQ (reference sequence). This CDR3 comprises 18 residues. The CDR3 bases are TGTGCCAGCAGCTTACGCAAACCGGGACAACCTACAGTCAGTGGCTACACCTTC. Translation: CASSLRKPGQPTVSGYTF. Combining the CDR3 with reference TRBV7-9 and TRBJ1-2 gives the whole variable domain DTGVSQNPRHKITKRGQNVTFRCDPISEHNRLYWYRQTLGQGPEFLTYFQNEAQLEKSRLLSDRFSAERPKGSFSTLEIQRTEQGDSAMYLCASSLRKPGQPTVSGYTFGSGTRLTVV.

This clonotype was seen a handful of times. V and J are TRBV5-1 and TRBJ2-1; 7 nucleotides line up with TRBD1. CDR3 length: 16 amino acids. Germline-derived CDR1 and CDR2 are SGHRS and YFSETQ. V gave up 3 bases and J gave up 4 bases; unmatched junction bases: 10. CDR3 sequence (DNA): TGCGCCAGCAGCTCACACCGGGACAGATCTTACAATGAGCAGTTCTTC. It yields the protein CASSSHRDRSYNEQFF.

This clonotype has more than one count but fewer than ten. This chain connects TRBV4-1 to TRBJ2-1; the match to TRBD2 covers 7 bases. There are 16 residues in the CDR3. CDR1 and CDR2 (germline): MGHRA, YSYEKL. The trim removed 2 bases at V and 8 bases at J, leaving 12 bases unmatched. The CDR3 coding sequence is TGCGCCAGCAGCCAACCTACTAGCGACCCCAGGCATGAGCAGTTCTTC. This translates into CASSQPTSDPRHEQFF.

The chain recombines TRBV20-1 with TRBJ1-1; D perhaps matches TRBD1 (5 bases). Trimming removed 0 bases at V and 5 bases at J, with 16 bases between. Germline V gene data show CDR1 as DFQATT and CDR2 as SNEGSKA (reference sequence). The CDR3 contains 15 residues. The CDR3 bases are TGCAGTGCTAGAGATCGTGGAGGGGCAGGGACTGAAGCTTTCTTT. This sequence encodes CSARDRGGAGTEAFF.

This sequence joins TRBV19 and TRBJ2-1; D remains unclear. V was shortened by 4 bases and J by 9 bases, with 16 bases between the two germline ends. The CDR3 spans 14 residues. Germline CDR1 is LNHDA and CDR2 is SQIVND (reference sequence). The CDR3 DNA follows: TGTGCCAGTAGTAACCCCCCCGAGGAGATTGAGCAGTTCTTC. Its protein is CASSNPPEEIEQFF.

This clonotype was recorded a few times. This sequence joins TRBV5-4 and TRBJ1-2; 9 bases line up with TRBD1. The CDR3 has 14 residues. Germline trimming cut 5 bases from V and 2 bases from J; bases unmatched to any gene: 4. Germline CDR1 is SGHNT and CDR2 is YYREEE (reference sequence). Here the CDR3 DNA reads TGTGCCAGCAGAGAACAGGGGGCGAACTATGGCTACACCTTC. Residues: CASREQGANYGYTF.

V usage is TRBV24-1 and J usage is TRBJ2-3, with D perhaps given as TRBD1 or TRBD2 (5 bases each). Between the trimmed V and J ends, which lost 3 bases and 5 bases, there was a span of 14 bases. Germline loops: CDR1 KGHDR, CDR2 SFDVKD. The CDR3 consists of 15 residues. The CDR3 DNA reads as TGTGCCACCAGTGATGTCCCGGGACGAGGAGATACGCAGTATTTT. The encoded protein is CATSDVPGRGDTQYF.

This clonotype came up once. J is TRBJ2-2 and V is TRBV29-1; the D is unclear. Trimming removed 6 bases from V and 7 bases from J, with 15 bases in between. The CDR3 loop spans 13 amino acids. Germline V gene data show CDR1 as SQVTM and CDR2 as ANQGSEA. The chain's CDR3 is CSVPRTLGGELFF. The DNA for the CDR3 is TGCAGCGTCCCTCGCACCCTAGGCGGGGAGCTGTTTTTT.

The chain uses TRBV20-1 and TRBJ2-3, with D hard to call. Trimming cost V 0 bases and J 11 bases, with 9 bases left between them. CDR1 and CDR2 (germline): DFQATT, SNEGSKA (reference sequence). The CDR3 runs to 11 residues. CDR3 sequence: CSARDLVMQYF. The CDR3 nucleotides are TGCAGTGCTAGAGACCTCGTAATGCAGTATTTT.

In its sample, this clonotype was seen a few times. CDR3 amino acids: CASSLVGQGGNEQFF. The CDR3 region has the DNA TGTGCCAGCAGCTTAGTAGGCCAGGGGGGGAATGAGCAGTTCTTC. V gene TRBV11-2 combines with J gene TRBJ2-1; D may correspond to TRBD1 or TRBD2 (7 bases each). The germline V and J ends were trimmed by 1 base and 7 bases, with 14 bases remaining between them. From germline, CDR1 is SGHAT and CDR2 FQNNGV. There are 15 residues in the CDR3.

The V and J genes are TRBV7-9 and TRBJ2-1; no reliable D call. Trimming pared 4 bases from V and 4 bases from J, leaving 11 bases between. This CDR3 comprises 14 residues. Germline V gene data show CDR1 as SEHNR and CDR2 as FQNEAQ (reference sequence). CDR3 DNA sequence: TGTGCCAGCAGCTGGGTGACGAGTTACAATGAGCAGTTCTTC. As protein: CASSWVTSYNEQFF.

This sequence joins TRBV21-1 and TRBJ2-7; the table calls TRBD1, which could not be checked here. TRBV21-1 represents a pseudogene. The CDR3 runs 19 residues. The CDR3 DNA follows: TGTGCCAGCAGCAAAATCCGGGGCCGGCAGTTACAGGGGGAGGAAGAGCAGTACTTC. Translating it yields CASSKIRGRQLQGEEEQYF.

This chain links TRBV11-2 with TRBJ1-2; 8 nucleotides match TRBD1. Trimming took 8 bases from V and 5 from J; bases not matched to a gene: 7. The CDR3 length is 13 residues. The germline CDR1 and CDR2 sequences are SGHAT and FQNNGV. CDR3 in amino acids: CASVPGTGYGYTF. The CDR3, as DNA: TGTGCCAGCGTGCCCGGGACAGGTTATGGCTACACCTTC.

This clonotype has ten or more counts. This rearrangement joins TRBV12-3 or TRBV12-4 to TRBJ1-3; D perhaps matches TRBD1 (5 bases). The CDR3 spans 17 residues. V lost 5 bases and J 0 bases, leaving 17 bases between the germline ends. The CDR3 DNA is TGTGCCAGCAGTAGATCGGACATGGGGTTCTCTGGAAACACCATATATTTT. Translation gives CASSRSDMGFSGNTIYF.

This clonotype was picked up a small number of times. This chain connects TRBV14 to TRBJ1-1, with D unresolved. The CDR3 extends over 15 amino acids. Per germline, CDR1 SGHDN and CDR2 FVKESK. V was trimmed by 2 bases and J by 6 bases, leaving 16 bases between them. CDR3: CASSQRSAGSSEAFF. The CDR3 DNA sequence: TGTGCCAGCAGCCAAAGATCGGCGGGGTCCTCTGAAGCTTTCTTT.

This clonotype has just a few counts. The chain uses TRBV4-1 and TRBJ2-3, with 7 bases fitting TRBD1. The V and J ends lost 3 bases and 0 bases, in that order; junction bases with no gene match: 6. The CDR3 contains 16 residues. Germline V gives CDR1 MGHRA, CDR2 YSYEKL. The CDR3: CASSQRTGSSTDTQYF. DNA for the CDR3: TGCGCCAGCAGCCAGAGGACAGGCTCTAGCACAGATACGCAGTATTTT.

The rearrangement links TRBV7-6 to TRBJ1-1; maybe TRBD1 (5 bases). CDR1 is SGHVS and CDR2 is FNYEAQ in the germline V gene. The CDR3 consists of 15 residues. V gave up 5 bases and J gave up 3 bases, with 16 bases separating them. In nucleotides, the CDR3 is TGTGCCAGCAGCCCAGACTTTGGGGGTGACACTGAAGCTTTCTTT. As protein: CASSPDFGGDTEAFF.

The V call is TRBV20-1, the J call TRBJ2-7, with D perhaps TRBD2 (5 bases). Per germline, CDR1 DFQATT and CDR2 SNEGSKA (reference sequence). The CDR3 is 11 amino acids. V was clipped by 5 bases and J by 4 bases, with 9 bases between them. CDR3 nucleotide sequence: TGCAGTGCTGACTATGTGTACGAGCAGTACTTC. This translates into CSADYVYEQYF.

There are a few counts of this clonotype. The chain has TRBV6-6 and TRBJ2-3; D gene uncertain. The ends were cut back, 11 bases at V and 3 bases at J, with 9 bases in the middle. CDR1 is MNHNY and CDR2 is SVGAGI in the germline V gene (reference sequence). The CDR3 runs 11 residues. CDR3: CAALQTDTQYF. The CDR3 DNA sequence: TGTGCCGCGTTACAAACAGATACGCAGTATTTT.

The table lists this clonotype with many counts. V gene TRBV18 combines with J gene TRBJ2-7, with D unresolved. The CDR3 is 14 residues long. Germline CDR1 and CDR2: KGHSH and LQKENI. V lost 6 bases and J lost 2, with 14 bases in between. The CDR3 nucleotides are TGTGCCAGCTCGTCCGCATTCCCGGCCTACGAGCAGTACTTC. Translated: CASSSAFPAYEQYF.

The gene calls are TRBV7-2 and TRBJ2-7, with 8 nucleotides matching TRBD1. The germline CDR1 and CDR2 sequences are SGHTA and FQGNSA. This CDR3 is 15 amino acids long. Unmatched junction bases numbered 8, after V lost 2 bases and J lost 5 bases. The CDR3 coding sequence is TGTGCCAGCAGCTTATCCGGCAGGGGGCTTAACGAGCAGTACTTC. This codes for CASSLSGRGLNEQYF.